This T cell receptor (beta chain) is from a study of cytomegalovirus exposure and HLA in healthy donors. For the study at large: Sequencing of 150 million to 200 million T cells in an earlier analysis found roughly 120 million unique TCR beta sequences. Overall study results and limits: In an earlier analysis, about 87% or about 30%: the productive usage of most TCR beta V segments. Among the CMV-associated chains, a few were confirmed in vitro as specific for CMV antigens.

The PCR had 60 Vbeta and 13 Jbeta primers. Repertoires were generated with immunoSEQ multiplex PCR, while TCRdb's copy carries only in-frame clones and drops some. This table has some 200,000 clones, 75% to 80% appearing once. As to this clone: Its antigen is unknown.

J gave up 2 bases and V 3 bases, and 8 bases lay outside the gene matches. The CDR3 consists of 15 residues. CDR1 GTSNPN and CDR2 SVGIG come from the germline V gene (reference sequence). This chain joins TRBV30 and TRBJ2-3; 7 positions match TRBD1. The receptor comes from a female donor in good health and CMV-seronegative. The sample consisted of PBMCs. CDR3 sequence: CAWSPGQTNTDTQYF. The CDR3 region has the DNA TGTGCCTGGAGCCCGGGACAGACTAACACAGATACGCAGTATTTT. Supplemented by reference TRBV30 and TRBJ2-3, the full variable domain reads SQTIHQWPATLVQPVGSPLSLECTVEGTSNPNLYWYRQAAGRGLQLLFYSVGIGQISSEVPQNLSASRPQDRQFILSSKKLLLSDSGFYLCAWSPGQTNTDTQYFGPGTRLTVL.